This T cell receptor (beta chain) was captured in a study of blood T cell repertoires in COVID-19. Overall study: Sample material is recorded as cDNA or gDNA derived from T cells, B-cell-depleted T cells, or PBMCs.

Sequencing was performed with immunoSEQ multiplex PCR; in TCRdb, only in-frame clones are kept and a portion is missing. The table shows a few hundred thousand clones, with approximately 89% occurring only once. V was shortened by 8 bases and J by 0 bases, with 8 bases between the two germline ends. Germline CDR1 reads ENHRY; CDR2 reads SYGVKD. This CDR3 has 13 amino acids. This chain connects TRBV10-3 to TRBJ1-5; D is unclear. Sequencing was done on a sample of PBMCs or T cells enriched from blood (not recorded which). The TCR sequence derives from a woman in her thirties who had recovered from COVID-19. The CDR3 loop is CAIATDSNQPQHF. The CDR3 DNA reads as TGTGCCATCGCCACAGATAGCAATCAGCCCCAGCATTTT.